These 20 T cell receptor beta chains were all obtained from the same sample, sequenced in a study of T cell responses to AZD1222 COVID-19 vaccine. The table came from immunoSEQ multiplex PCR; TCRdb's copy has only in-frame clones and leaves some out. Among about 140,000 clones, around nine tenths were seen once, and the ten largest hold around 5.1%. The sample in question was peripheral blood, obtained on day 0 of AZD1222 vaccination. The receptors originated from an adult in good health.

This sequence joins TRBV2 and TRBJ2-1; D uncertain. This CDR3 is built from 11 residues. With 6 bases removed from V and 12 bases from J, the gap between germline ends came to 12 bases. Germline V lookup: CDR1 SNHLY, CDR2 FYNNEI. CDR3 coding DNA: TGTGCCAGCAGAGTTAGACGTTCGCAGTTCTTC. This gives the protein CASRVRRSQFF.

This clone was observed once. This chain joins TRBV25-1 and TRBJ1-2; no clear D. In germline, CDR1 is MGHDK, CDR2 SYGVNS. V was clipped by 2 bases and J by 3 bases, with 7 bases between them. The CDR3 is 13 residues long. The CDR3 region has the DNA TGTGCCAGCAGTGAAACTTGGGACTATGGCTACACCTTC. It yields the protein CASSETWDYGYTF.

The gene calls are TRBV29-1 and TRBJ1-5, with D possibly being TRBD1 (6 bases). The CDR3 is 15 residues long. Trimming shortened V by 7 bases and J by 5 bases, and 21 bases separated the two germline ends. The germline V gene has CDR1 SQVTM and CDR2 ANQGSEA. This CDR3 is CSAARGRGDDQPQHF. CDR3 nucleotide sequence: TGCAGCGCCGCTAGGGGCAGGGGAGATGATCAGCCCCAGCATTTT.

The chain combines TRBV6-5 with TRBJ2-5, with D maybe TRBD2 (5 bases). The CDR3 spans 13 residues. Germline values: CDR1 MNHEY, CDR2 SVGAGI. V was clipped by 0 bases and J by 7 bases, with 9 bases between them. The CDR3 region is CASSYSVGGTQYF. The CDR3 region has the DNA TGTGCCAGCAGTTACTCGGTCGGAGGGACCCAGTACTTC.

The chain has TRBV5-1 and TRBJ2-1, with D possibly matching TRBD1 (5 bases). Between the trimmed V and J ends, which lost 6 bases and 5 bases, there was a span of 12 bases. The germline CDR1 and CDR2 sequences are SGHRS and YFSETQ. The CDR3 covers 13 residues. CDR3: CASNQGSHNEQFF. The CDR3 DNA follows: TGCGCCAGCAACCAGGGTTCCCACAATGAGCAGTTCTTC.

The chain combines TRBV18 with TRBJ1-5; the D is unclear. Germline V gives CDR1 KGHSH, CDR2 LQKENI. CDR3 length: 13 amino acids. Trimming left V 2 bases short and J 5 bases short, with 7 bases between. The DNA for the CDR3 is TGTGCCAGCTCACCAGCCGGGCATCAGCCCCAGCATTTT. Its protein product is CASSPAGHQPQHF. The complete variable domain, with remaining parts taken from reference TRBV18 and TRBJ1-5, reads NAGVMQNPRHLVRRRGQEARLRCSPMKGHSHVYWYRQLPEEGLKFMVYLQKENIIDESGMPKERFSAEFPKEGPSILRIQQVVRGDSAAYFCASSPAGHQPQHFGDGTRLSIL.

This sequence joins TRBV3-1 (or the pseudogene TRBV3-2) and TRBJ1-2; 7 bases match TRBD1. The trim removed 4 bases at V and 1 base at J, leaving 6 bases unmatched. Germline CDR1 LGHDT, CDR2 YNNKEL (reference sequence). This CDR3 region has 15 residues. The CDR3 nucleotides read TGTGCCAGCAGCCGAAACAGGGGCTATAACTATGGCTACACCTTC. Translating it yields CASSRNRGYNYGYTF.

In its sample, this clone was seen once. The chain couples TRBV11-2 to TRBJ1-1; no firm D call. Trimming shortened V by 5 bases and J by 7 bases, and 20 bases separated the two germline ends. CDR3 size: 15 residues. The V gene's germline CDR1 is SGHAT and CDR2 FQNNGV. CDR3 nucleotides: TGTGCCAGCAGCCTAAATCAGCCGGGGTACGGTGAAGCTTTCTTT. Amino acid sequence: CASSLNQPGYGEAFF.

This clone was detected a few times. The chain employs TRBV6-2 or TRBV6-3 and TRBJ2-1; 8 positions agree with TRBD2. The germline V gene encodes CDR1 MNHEY and CDR2 SVGEGT. The V segment lost 0 bases and the J segment 6 bases; nucleotides outside the gene matches: 4. The CDR3 runs to 15 residues. This CDR3 reads CASSYSGRAFNEQFF. The CDR3 DNA sequence: TGTGCCAGCAGTTACTCCGGGAGGGCCTTCAATGAGCAGTTCTTC.

This chain uses TRBV27 with TRBJ2-7, with D maybe TRBD1 (6 bases). V was trimmed by 3 bases and J by 5 bases, leaving 14 bases between them. This CDR3 spans 14 amino acids. Germline CDR1 and CDR2: MNHEY and SMNVEV (reference sequence). In DNA, the CDR3 is TGTGCCAGCAGTTTGGGACAAGGCTTTCACGAGCAGTACTTC. This gives the protein CASSLGQGFHEQYF.

The genes are TRBV2 and TRBJ2-3; 7 nucleotides match TRBD1. The CDR3 is 14 residues long. The V segment lost 6 bases and the J segment 0 bases; nucleotides outside the gene matches: 3. CDR1 is SNHLY and CDR2 is FYNNEI in the germline V gene. The CDR3 loop reads CASRTGKSTDTQYF. DNA of the CDR3: TGTGCCAGCAGGACAGGGAAGAGCACAGATACGCAGTATTTT. Supplemented by reference TRBV2 and TRBJ2-3, the full variable domain reads EPEVTQTPSHQVTQMGQEVILRCVPISNHLYFYWYRQILGQKVEFLVSFYNNEISEKSEIFDDQFSVERPDGSNFTLKIRSTKLEDSAMYFCASRTGKSTDTQYFGPGTRLTVL.

DNA of the CDR3: TGTGCCAGCAGCTGGACAGGGGGAAACACCGGGGAGCTGTTTTTT. Translating it yields CASSWTGGNTGELFF. The chain has TRBV7-2 and TRBJ2-2; the match to TRBD1 covers 10 bases. CDR3 length: 15 amino acids. Looked up from germline, CDR1 is SGHTA and CDR2 is FQGNSA. Germline trimming cut 4 bases from V and 2 bases from J; bases unmatched to any gene: 1.

This clone has a single count. V gene TRBV12-5 combines with J gene TRBJ2-1; 8 nucleotides agree with TRBD2. The CDR3 loop spans 19 amino acids. The junction had 18 bases not matched to a gene; V was cut back by 6 bases and J by 2 bases. Germline CDR1 and CDR2: LGHNT and FRNRAP. DNA of the CDR3: TGTGCTAGTGGATCGGGAGGGGAGAGGTCTTCCAGACCCTACAATGAGCAGTTCTTC. This sequence encodes CASGSGGERSSRPYNEQFF.

This chain links TRBV24-1 with TRBJ2-7; 8 bases map to TRBD1. After removal of 3 bases from V and 5 bases from J, the junction contained 8 bases not matched to a gene. This CDR3 spans 15 amino acids. Germline V CDR1 and CDR2: KGHDR, SFDVKD. The CDR3 here is CATSDPRGQVNEQYF. The DNA of the CDR3 is TGTGCCACCAGTGATCCGAGGGGACAGGTCAACGAGCAGTACTTC.

The rearrangement links TRBV6-5 to TRBJ1-1, with a weak D call TRBD1 (5 bases). The CDR3 length is 16 residues. Germline CDR1 and CDR2: MNHEY and SVGAGI. V was pared by 2 bases and J by 6 bases, with 19 bases between. The CDR3 DNA sequence: TGTGCCAGCAGTTACGATTCCCAGGGCTACCCCTCTGAAGCTTTCTTT. Residues: CASSYDSQGYPSEAFF.

This sequence joins TRBV4-1 and TRBJ2-7, with D perhaps matching TRBD1 or TRBD2 (5 bases each). The ends were cut back, 4 bases at V and 2 bases at J, with 12 bases in the middle. The germline gives CDR1 MGHRA, CDR2 YSYEKL. This CDR3 is 14 amino acids long. CDR3 sequence reads: CASSPYSGPYEQYF. DNA of the CDR3: TGCGCCAGCAGCCCCTACTCGGGGCCCTACGAGCAGTACTTC.

The chain has TRBV19 and TRBJ2-1; 10 positions match TRBD2. With V trimmed by 4 bases and J by 3 bases, 0 bases remained unmatched. This CDR3 spans 14 amino acids. The V gene's germline CDR1 is LNHDA and CDR2 SQIVND (reference sequence). CDR3 loop: CASSTSGSYNEQFF. In DNA, the CDR3 is TGTGCCAGTAGTACTAGCGGGAGCTACAATGAGCAGTTCTTC.

The chain employs TRBV28 and TRBJ1-3; TRBD1 might be the D (6 bases). The CDR3 spans 17 residues. V lost 3 bases and J lost 3, with 18 bases in between. CDR1 and CDR2 from the germline V gene are MDHEN and SYDVKM. CDR3 coding DNA: TGTGCCAGCAGTTTTTTCGGGGGGCGATTGCATGGAAACACCATATATTTT. It translates to CASSFFGGRLHGNTIYF.

The chain employs TRBV24-1 and TRBJ2-7; maybe TRBD1 (5 bases). Germline V gene lookup returns CDR1 KGHDR and CDR2 SFDVKD. The V end was cut by 3 bases, the J end by 0 bases, with 8 bases between. The CDR3 extends over 14 amino acids. In nucleotides, the CDR3 is TGTGCCACCAGTGATGCGGACAACTCCTACGAGCAGTACTTC. As protein: CATSDADNSYEQYF.

This clone was counted a few times. The genes are TRBV29-1 and TRBJ1-4, with D possibly TRBD1 on 6 matching bases. The ends were cut back, 1 base at V and 5 bases at J, with 11 bases in the middle. The CDR3 has 14 residues. CDR1 and CDR2 (germline): SQVTM, ANQGSEA. The CDR3 protein is CSVEGGAQNEKLFF. The DNA for the CDR3 is TGCAGCGTTGAAGGGGGGGCCCAAAATGAAAAACTGTTTTTT.